These T cell receptor beta chains were read from a single sample in a study of cytomegalovirus exposure and HLA in healthy donors. The table came from immunoSEQ multiplex PCR; TCRdb's copy has only in-frame clones and leaves some out. The sample consists of fewer than 200,000 clones, around 76% of them appearing once. Input material: PBMCs. The source of these receptors is a girl under 18 in good health and CMV-seropositive. Both conserved end residues are part of each CDR3. Each record gives: J gene, clone size, D gene, V gene, CDR3 protein, CDR3 DNA. D genes are given only for firm matches. The size field is filled for only some rows; it gives once, few, many or a size class.

J: TRBJ1-5; size: NA; D: TRBD1; V: TRBV18; CDR3: CASSPGTGDQPQHF; DNA: TGTGCCAGCTCACCCGGGACAGGGGATCAGCCCCAGCATTTT
J: TRBJ2-1; size: NA; D: NA; V: TRBV18; CDR3: CASSPPNGFDEQFF; DNA: TGTGCCAGCTCACCCCCTAACGGTTTCGATGAGCAGTTCTTC
J: TRBJ1-5; size: NA; D: NA; V: TRBV4-1; CDR3: CASSHAGAINQPQHF; DNA: TGCGCCAGCAGCCACGCGGGGGCGATCAATCAGCCCCAGCATTTT
J: TRBJ2-3; size: NA; D: TRBD2; V: TRBV5-1; CDR3: CASSLALAGATDTQYF; DNA: TGCGCCAGCAGCTTGGCCCTAGCGGGGGCTACAGATACGCAGTATTTT
J: TRBJ2-7; size: NA; D: TRBD1; V: TRBV5-1; CDR3: CASSIGTGRDEQYF; DNA: TGCGCCAGCAGCATAGGGACAGGGAGGGACGAGCAGTACTTC
J: TRBJ1-4; size: NA; D: NA; V: TRBV4-1; CDR3: CASSQVEGAYNEKLFF; DNA: TGCGCCAGCAGCCAAGTAGAAGGGGCGTATAATGAAAAACTGTTTTTT
J: TRBJ2-3; size: NA; D: NA; V: TRBV7-9; CDR3: CASSLDPGDTQYF; DNA: TGTGCCAGCAGCTTAGATCCAGGGGATACGCAGTATTTT
J: TRBJ2-1; size: NA; D: NA; V: TRBV13; CDR3: CASSSGTHNNEQFF; DNA: TGTGCCAGCAGCTCCGGGACACATAACAATGAGCAGTTCTTC
J: TRBJ1-1; size: once; D: TRBD1; V: TRBV6-5; CDR3: CASSRQGHTEAFF; DNA: TGTGCCAGCAGTCGACAGGGCCACACTGAAGCTTTCTTT
J: TRBJ2-1; size: NA; D: TRBD2; V: TRBV18; CDR3: CASSPGTSIGNEQFF; DNA: TGTGCCAGCTCACCCGGGACTAGCATCGGCAATGAGCAGTTCTTC
J: TRBJ2-1; size: NA; D: TRBD2; V: TRBV29-1; CDR3: CSVRDSGYNEQFF; DNA: TGCAGCGTTCGAGATAGCGGGTACAATGAGCAGTTCTTC
J: TRBJ1-4; size: NA; D: NA; V: TRBV2; CDR3: CASNVKRATNEKLFF; DNA: TGTGCCAGCAACGTGAAGCGAGCAACTAATGAAAAACTGTTTTTT
J: TRBJ2-7; size: NA; D: NA; V: TRBV5-6; CDR3: CASSSQGIGQYF; DNA: TGTGCCAGCAGCTCCCAGGGTATAGGGCAGTACTTC
J: TRBJ1-1; size: once; D: NA; V: TRBV28; CDR3: CASSLTLGTTNTEAFF; DNA: TGTGCCAGCAGCCTAACCCTGGGGACAACGAACACTGAAGCTTTCTTT
J: TRBJ2-7; size: once; D: TRBD1; V: TRBV5-6; CDR3: CASSLLLWDRGHYEQYF; DNA: TGTGCCAGCAGCTTGTTGCTTTGGGACAGGGGGCACTACGAGCAGTACTTC
J: TRBJ2-1; size: NA; D: NA; V: TRBV9; CDR3: CASSVAGGSSYNEQFF; DNA: TGTGCCAGCAGCGTAGCTGGCGGAAGCTCCTACAATGAGCAGTTCTTC
J: TRBJ2-6; size: NA; D: TRBD1; V: TRBV6-6; CDR3: CASSGRGPGANVLTF; DNA: TGTGCCAGCAGTGGCAGGGGGCCTGGGGCCAACGTCCTGACTTTC
J: TRBJ1-3; size: NA; D: NA; V: TRBV19; CDR3: CASSPREYGNTIYF; DNA: TGTGCCAGTAGCCCCCGGGAATATGGAAACACCATATATTTT
J: TRBJ2-1; size: NA; D: NA; V: TRBV29-1; CDR3: CSIPGGYEQFF; DNA: TGCAGCATCCCGGGTGGCTATGAGCAGTTCTTC
J: TRBJ2-7; size: NA; D: TRBD2; V: TRBV7-2; CDR3: CASSFSSGAPYEQYF; DNA: TGTGCCAGCAGCTTCTCCAGCGGGGCACCCTACGAGCAGTACTTC
J: TRBJ2-2; size: NA; D: NA; V: TRBV19; CDR3: CASTPYTGELFF; DNA: TGTGCCAGTACCCCTTACACCGGGGAGCTGTTTTTT
J: TRBJ2-4; size: NA; D: NA; V: TRBV6-6; CDR3: CAVNSPRTGAKNIQYF; DNA: TGTGCCGTAAATTCCCCCCGAACAGGGGCCAAAAACATTCAGTACTTC